Below, 4 T cell receptor beta chains from the same sample are listed, as sequenced in a study of blood T cell repertoires in COVID-19. Data came from immunoSEQ multiplex PCR; TCRdb stores just in-frame clones and leaves some out. Of over 450,000 clones in the sample, roughly nine tenths are singletons; the top ten hold about 8%. Source material: peripheral blood. Source of these receptors: a woman aged 45-59 years with COVID-19, enrolled during active disease.

This chain connects TRBV4-1 to TRBJ2-3, with 10 bases fitting TRBD2. The germline CDR1 and CDR2 sequences are MGHRA and YSYEKL. The CDR3 loop spans 16 amino acids. Trimming took 4 bases from V and 2 from J; bases not matched to a gene: 6. DNA for the CDR3: TGCGCCAGCAGCCTGACAGCGGGGGGGGTCACAGATACGCAGTATTTT. As protein: CASSLTAGGVTDTQYF.

The chain combines TRBV30 with TRBJ2-5, with TRBD2 matching 7 bases. CDR3 length: 13 amino acids. Trimming took 5 bases from V and 2 from J; bases not matched to a gene: 5. Germline CDR1 GTSNPN, CDR2 SVGIG (reference sequence). The CDR3 sequence is CAWFTGGQETQYF. DNA for the CDR3: TGTGCCTGGTTCACGGGGGGACAAGAGACCCAGTACTTC.

The rearrangement joins TRBV5-5 to TRBJ2-7, with 7 bases aligning to TRBD1. Germline CDR1 SGHKS, CDR2 YYEKEE (reference sequence). The J segment lost 2 bases and the V segment lost 1 base, leaving 3 bases of the junction unmatched. The CDR3 totals 14 residues. CDR3 residues: CASSLMQGAYEQYF. The CDR3 nucleotides are TGTGCCAGCAGCTTGATGCAGGGGGCCTACGAGCAGTACTTC.

This clone was seen only once. This chain joins TRBV9 and TRBJ2-2; 9 nucleotides agree with TRBD1. This CDR3 contains 13 residues. Germline CDR1 reads SGDLS; CDR2 reads YYNGEE. The junction had 2 bases not matched to a gene; V was cut back by 6 bases and J by 5 bases. CDR3 in amino acids: CASTGQGTGELFF. The CDR3 DNA follows: TGTGCCAGCACGGGACAGGGTACCGGGGAGCTGTTTTTT.